The rows below give T cell receptor beta chains drawn from one sample of a study of monozygotic twins with cystic fibrosis. Data came from immunoSEQ multiplex PCR; TCRdb stores just in-frame clones and leaves some out. The data show roughly 11,000 clones, almost 85% seen once. The sample consisted of blood. The receptors here all came from a man aged 18-30 years with cystic fibrosis. The CDR3 runs from the conserved cysteine through the conserved F or W. The order of the fields is clone size, J gene, D gene, CDR3 length, V gene, CDR3 protein, CDR3 DNA. A D gene is named only where the DNA matches it firmly. A clone size is listed for some rows: how often the clone was seen (once, few, many), or a class if it is expanded.

clone size: few
J gene: TRBJ1-5
D gene: TRBD1
CDR3 length: 18
V gene: TRBV7-9
CDR3 protein: CASSPHRGLGYRNQPQHF
CDR3 DNA: TGTGCCAGCAGCCCCCACAGGGGGCTGGGATATCGCAATCAGCCCCAGCATTTT

clone size: NA
J gene: TRBJ1-2
D gene: TRBD1
CDR3 length: 15
V gene: TRBV6-5
CDR3 protein: CASSYSPRDSNGYTF
CDR3 DNA: TGTGCCAGCAGTTACTCGCCTCGGGACAGTAATGGCTACACCTTC

clone size: NA
J gene: TRBJ2-3
D gene: NA
CDR3 length: 14
V gene: TRBV6-6
CDR3 protein: CASSYSPQVDTQYF
CDR3 DNA: TGTGCCAGCAGTTACTCCCCCCAAGTTGATACGCAGTATTTT

clone size: few
J gene: TRBJ1-2
D gene: NA
CDR3 length: 15
V gene: TRBV6-1
CDR3 protein: CASSDHGFRGRGYTF
CDR3 DNA: TGTGCCAGCAGTGATCATGGGTTCCGGGGCCGAGGCTACACCTTC

clone size: NA
J gene: TRBJ2-1
D gene: NA
CDR3 length: 16
V gene: TRBV11-2
CDR3 protein: CASSLGAELLYNEQFF
CDR3 DNA: TGTGCCAGCAGCTTAGGGGCGGAACTACTTTACAATGAGCAGTTCTTC

clone size: NA
J gene: TRBJ2-1
D gene: NA
CDR3 length: 11
V gene: TRBV20-1
CDR3 protein: CSATTSNEQFF
CDR3 DNA: TGCAGTGCTACGACTAGCAATGAGCAGTTCTTC

clone size: NA
J gene: TRBJ1-4
D gene: TRBD1
CDR3 length: 14
V gene: TRBV9
CDR3 protein: CASSPDRVGEKLFF
CDR3 DNA: TGTGCCAGCAGCCCGGACAGGGTGGGGGAAAAACTGTTTTTT

clone size: NA
J gene: TRBJ2-3
D gene: NA
CDR3 length: 14
V gene: TRBV7-9
CDR3 protein: CASSLAQGLDTQYF
CDR3 DNA: TGTGCCAGCAGCTTAGCCCAGGGGTTAGATACGCAGTATTTT

clone size: NA
J gene: TRBJ2-5
D gene: TRBD1
CDR3 length: 14
V gene: TRBV5-1
CDR3 protein: CASSFDRGQETQYF
CDR3 DNA: TGCGCCAGCAGCTTCGACAGGGGGCAAGAGACCCAGTACTTC

clone size: once
J gene: TRBJ1-1
D gene: NA
CDR3 length: 14
V gene: TRBV7-2
CDR3 protein: CASSLAAMNTEAFF
CDR3 DNA: TGTGCCAGCAGCTTAGCCGCGATGAACACTGAAGCTTTCTTT

clone size: NA
J gene: TRBJ2-3
D gene: NA
CDR3 length: 15
V gene: TRBV29-1
CDR3 protein: CSVEDWQGYTDTQYF
CDR3 DNA: TGCAGCGTTGAAGATTGGCAGGGTTACACAGATACGCAGTATTTT

clone size: NA
J gene: TRBJ2-4
D gene: NA
CDR3 length: 19
V gene: TRBV7-8
CDR3 protein: CASSLGIYDRTQAKNIQYF
CDR3 DNA: TGTGCCAGCAGCTTAGGCATCTACGACAGGACTCAAGCCAAAAACATTCAGTACTTC

clone size: NA
J gene: TRBJ2-1
D gene: TRBD2
CDR3 length: 16
V gene: TRBV2
CDR3 protein: CASSGELAGFYNEQFF
CDR3 DNA: TGTGCCAGCAGTGGTGAGCTAGCGGGATTCTACAATGAGCAGTTCTTC

clone size: NA
J gene: TRBJ2-3
D gene: NA
CDR3 length: 17
V gene: TRBV11-2
CDR3 protein: CASSLVGGGGRTDTQYF
CDR3 DNA: TGTGCCAGCAGCTTAGTGGGGGGAGGGGGAAGGACAGATACGCAGTATTTT

clone size: NA
J gene: TRBJ1-2
D gene: NA
CDR3 length: 14
V gene: TRBV10-1
CDR3 protein: CASSESQGLDGYTF
CDR3 DNA: TGCGCCAGCAGTGAGTCCCAGGGGTTAGACGGCTACACCTTC

clone size: few
J gene: TRBJ2-7
D gene: TRBD1
CDR3 length: 12
V gene: TRBV28
CDR3 protein: CASDRGGLEQYF
CDR3 DNA: TGTGCCAGCGACAGGGGAGGACTCGAGCAGTACTTC

clone size: NA
J gene: TRBJ1-5
D gene: NA
CDR3 length: 16
V gene: TRBV1
CDR3 protein: CTSSARQGARNQPQHF
CDR3 DNA: TGCACCAGCAGCGCCCGACAGGGGGCAAGGAATCAGCCCCAGCATTTT

clone size: NA
J gene: TRBJ2-4
D gene: NA
CDR3 length: 15
V gene: TRBV7-9
CDR3 protein: CASSPFDGAKNIQYF
CDR3 DNA: TGTGCCAGCAGCCCCTTTGACGGGGCCAAAAACATTCAGTACTTC

clone size: NA
J gene: TRBJ2-1
D gene: NA
CDR3 length: 14
V gene: TRBV13
CDR3 protein: CASSFEVTYNEQFF
CDR3 DNA: TGTGCCAGCAGCTTTGAAGTGACCTACAATGAGCAGTTCTTC

clone size: NA
J gene: TRBJ1-2
D gene: TRBD1
CDR3 length: 12
V gene: TRBV10-3
CDR3 protein: CAISGQGYGYTF
CDR3 DNA: TGTGCCATCAGTGGACAGGGCTATGGCTACACCTTC

clone size: once
J gene: TRBJ2-5
D gene: NA
CDR3 length: 11
V gene: TRBV25-1
CDR3 protein: CASSNGETQYF
CDR3 DNA: TGTGCCAGCAGCAACGGGGAGACCCAGTACTTC

clone size: NA
J gene: TRBJ2-7
D gene: NA
CDR3 length: 15
V gene: TRBV11-2
CDR3 protein: CASSLGARGYYEQYF
CDR3 DNA: TGTGCCAGCAGCTTGGGAGCCAGGGGATACTACGAGCAGTACTTC

clone size: once
J gene: TRBJ2-2
D gene: NA
CDR3 length: 15
V gene: TRBV6-5
CDR3 protein: CASSYGELRTGELFF
CDR3 DNA: TGTGCCAGCAGTTACGGGGAGTTGAGGACCGGGGAGCTGTTTTTT

clone size: once
J gene: TRBJ1-4
D gene: NA
CDR3 length: 14
V gene: TRBV5-1
CDR3 protein: CASRESPGDEKLFF
CDR3 DNA: TGCGCCAGCAGGGAAAGCCCAGGCGACGAAAAACTGTTTTTT

clone size: NA
J gene: TRBJ2-2
D gene: TRBD2
CDR3 length: 16
V gene: TRBV7-3
CDR3 protein: CASSPGLAGATGELFF
CDR3 DNA: TGTGCCAGCAGCCCCGGACTAGCGGGGGCCACCGGGGAGCTGTTTTTT

clone size: NA
J gene: TRBJ1-3
D gene: NA
CDR3 length: 17
V gene: TRBV19
CDR3 protein: CDSGVSGLGLCGNTIYF
CDR3 DNA: TGTGACTCGGGTGTGTCGGGACTCGGACTTTGTGGAAACACCATATATTTT

clone size: NA
J gene: TRBJ1-6
D gene: TRBD1
CDR3 length: 14
V gene: TRBV11-2
CDR3 protein: CASSTRTGGSPLHF
CDR3 DNA: TGTGCCAGCAGCACAAGGACAGGGGGTTCACCCCTCCACTTT

clone size: NA
J gene: TRBJ2-1
D gene: NA
CDR3 length: 11
V gene: TRBV19
CDR3 protein: CASSIGLEKFF
CDR3 DNA: TGTGCCAGTAGTATAGGTCTAGAGAAGTTCTTC

clone size: NA
J gene: TRBJ2-2
D gene: TRBD1
CDR3 length: 17
V gene: TRBV10-3
CDR3 protein: CAISELEAGGITGELFF
CDR3 DNA: TGTGCCATCAGTGAGTTAGAGGCAGGGGGCATCACCGGGGAGCTGTTTTTT

clone size: NA
J gene: TRBJ2-3
D gene: NA
CDR3 length: 15
V gene: TRBV30
CDR3 protein: CAWSGSLDATDTQYF
CDR3 DNA: TGTGCCTGGAGTGGCTCTCTTGACGCTACAGATACGCAGTATTTT

clone size: NA
J gene: TRBJ1-2
D gene: NA
CDR3 length: 16
V gene: TRBV21-1
CDR3 protein: CASPRGLGASNYGYTF
CDR3 DNA: TGTGCCAGCCCCCGCGGGTTAGGGGCCTCTAACTATGGCTACACCTTC

clone size: NA
J gene: TRBJ1-6
D gene: TRBD1
CDR3 length: 15
V gene: TRBV6-5
CDR3 protein: CASSLGQRYNSPLHF
CDR3 DNA: TGTGCCAGCAGCCTGGGACAGCGGTATAATTCACCCCTCCACTTT

clone size: NA
J gene: TRBJ2-3
D gene: TRBD2
CDR3 length: 13
V gene: TRBV29-1
CDR3 protein: CSVALGGADTQYF
CDR3 DNA: TGCAGCGTTGCTCTCGGGGGGGCAGATACGCAGTATTTT

clone size: NA
J gene: TRBJ1-4
D gene: NA
CDR3 length: 12
V gene: TRBV4-2
CDR3 protein: CASSLLSEKLFF
CDR3 DNA: TGTGCCAGCAGCCTATTGAGTGAAAAACTGTTTTTT

clone size: NA
J gene: TRBJ2-3
D gene: TRBD1
CDR3 length: 13
V gene: TRBV6-1
CDR3 protein: CASRQGSTDTQYF
CDR3 DNA: TGTGCCAGCCGACAGGGGAGCACAGATACGCAGTATTTT

clone size: NA
J gene: TRBJ1-6
D gene: NA
CDR3 length: 13
V gene: TRBV19
CDR3 protein: CASSADRYSPLHF
CDR3 DNA: TGTGCCAGTAGTGCTGACAGGTATTCACCCCTCCACTTT

clone size: NA
J gene: TRBJ2-6
D gene: NA
CDR3 length: 15
V gene: TRBV19
CDR3 protein: CASSILVTGANVLTF
CDR3 DNA: TGTGCCAGTAGTATTCTGGTAACTGGGGCCAACGTCCTGACTTTC

clone size: NA
J gene: TRBJ2-3
D gene: NA
CDR3 length: 13
V gene: TRBV6-6
CDR3 protein: CASSYSPSETQYF
CDR3 DNA: TGTGCCAGCAGTTACTCCCCCTCCGAGACGCAGTATTTT

clone size: NA
J gene: TRBJ2-1
D gene: NA
CDR3 length: 15
V gene: TRBV7-2
CDR3 protein: CASSSAGLQANEQFF
CDR3 DNA: TGTGCCAGCAGCTCGGCGGGGCTACAGGCCAATGAGCAGTTCTTC

clone size: NA
J gene: TRBJ1-2
D gene: NA
CDR3 length: 13
V gene: TRBV29-1
CDR3 protein: CSVDVQSYDGYTF
CDR3 DNA: TGCAGCGTTGATGTTCAGAGTTACGATGGCTACACCTTC

clone size: NA
J gene: TRBJ2-1
D gene: TRBD2
CDR3 length: 17
V gene: TRBV9
CDR3 protein: CASSVVAGPSSYNEQFF
CDR3 DNA: TGTGCCAGCAGCGTAGTAGCGGGGCCAAGCTCCTACAATGAGCAGTTCTTC

clone size: NA
J gene: TRBJ1-2
D gene: NA
CDR3 length: 14
V gene: TRBV25-1
CDR3 protein: CASSEAGQLYGYTF
CDR3 DNA: TGTGCCAGCAGTGAAGCTGGACAGTTGTATGGCTACACCTTC

clone size: NA
J gene: TRBJ1-3
D gene: NA
CDR3 length: 16
V gene: TRBV5-1
CDR3 protein: CASSLGKQHSGNTIYF
CDR3 DNA: TGCGCCAGCAGCTTGGGGAAACAGCACTCTGGAAACACCATATATTTT

clone size: NA
J gene: TRBJ1-2
D gene: TRBD1
CDR3 length: 16
V gene: TRBV28
CDR3 protein: CASSLPAGQGNYGYTF
CDR3 DNA: TGTGCCAGCAGTTTACCCGCGGGACAGGGTAACTATGGCTACACCTTC

clone size: NA
J gene: TRBJ2-7
D gene: NA
CDR3 length: 15
V gene: TRBV6-1
CDR3 protein: CASSEGTAAYYEQYF
CDR3 DNA: TGTGCCAGCAGTGAAGGTACCGCAGCCTACTACGAGCAGTACTTC

clone size: few
J gene: TRBJ2-2
D gene: NA
CDR3 length: 16
V gene: TRBV4-1
CDR3 protein: CASSQVDMGFTGELFF
CDR3 DNA: TGCGCCAGCAGCCAAGTCGATATGGGGTTCACCGGGGAGCTGTTTTTT